Below are 29 T cell receptor beta chains sequenced from a single sample in a study of tumor-infiltrating lymphocytes in primary liver carcinoma. The study extracted blood RNA from unsorted whole blood and also extracted germline DNA. A primer matching the constant region was used to make TCR beta cDNA from approximately 520 ng of total RNA. What produced the TCR beta libraries was three nested multiplex PCR rounds using slightly modified ARM-PCR. The first two PCR rounds used TRBV1-TRBV30 forward primers with a C-beta reverse primer, roughly 11 cycles each. TCRdb re-called the multiplex PCR reads with MiXCR, one entry per CDR3 protein. The sample has 300,000 to 400,000 distinct CDR3 sequences, roughly 60% seen once; the top ten hold roughly 8.6%. The specimen sequenced was peripheral blood. These receptors were taken from a man aged 40-55 years with primary liver carcinoma and hepatitis B virus infection.

Regarding this clonotype: Because it lacks the conserved phenylalanine or tryptophan at the end, this CDR3 is likely a read error. V gene TRBV4-1 combines with J gene TRBJ2-6; 9 bases map to TRBD1. The CDR3 covers 13 residues. Germline CDR1 MGHRA, CDR2 YSYEKL. CDR3 sequence: CTSTEDRGNVLTL. CDR3 DNA: TGCACCAGCACCGAGGACAGGGGCAACGTCCTGACTCTC.

About this clonotype: Possible read error: a much larger clone is one base away. For the CDR3, the DNA is TGTGCCACCACCATACCGGGACTCACTAACAATGAGCAGTTCTTC. This gives the protein CATTIPGLTNNEQFF. The rearrangement links TRBV6-1 to TRBJ2-1; a possible D gene is TRBD2 (6 bases). CDR3 length: 15 residues. Trimming stripped 10 bases from V and 5 bases from J, with 21 bases between. Germline loops: CDR1 MNHNS, CDR2 SASEGT.

This clonotype was detected only once. At one end, the junction sequence differs from germline, possibly due to a read error. The chain uses TRBV5-1 and TRBJ1-4; tentative D call: TRBD1 (5 bases). CDR3 size: 15 residues. The V gene's germline CDR1 is SGHRS and CDR2 YFSETQ. CDR3: CASRLGTGTNEKLFF. The CDR3 DNA sequence: TGCGCCAGCCGCTTGGGGACCGGAACAAATGAAAAACTGTTTTTT. The full variable domain, its missing parts supplied by reference TRBV5-1 and TRBJ1-4, is KAGVTQTPRYLIKTRGQQVTLSCSPISGHRSVSWYQQTPGQGLQFLFEYFSETQRNKGNFPGRFSGRQFSNSRSEMNVSTLELGDSALYLCASRLGTGTNEKLFFGSGTQLSVL.

The sample holds a few counts of this clonotype. This chain joins TRBV7-9 and TRBJ2-1, with 7 nucleotides matching TRBD2. V lost 4 bases to trimming and J lost 7 bases; unmatched junction nucleotides: 7. This CDR3 is 14 amino acids long. Germline lookup yields CDR1 SEHNR and CDR2 FQNEAQ (reference sequence). The CDR3 nucleotides are TGTGCCAGCAGCTATTCGGGAGGTCAGAATGAGCAGTTCTTC. Translated, it gives CASSYSGGQNEQFF.

In this sample, this clonotype turned up once. No conserved phenylalanine or tryptophan is present at the end of the CDR3, so a read error is the likely explanation. The V call is TRBV5-5, the J call TRBJ2-5; maybe TRBD2 (6 bases). The germline CDR1 and CDR2 sequences are SGHKS and YYEKEE (reference sequence). The CDR3 loop spans 14 amino acids. The CDR3 loop reads CACSSKTRGETQYL. The CDR3 DNA reads TGTGCCTGCAGCTCGAAGACTAGGGGAGAGACCCAGTACTTA.

Remarks on this clonotype: At one boundary the junction diverges from the germline segment, which might be a read error. V is TRBV6-2 or TRBV6-3 and J is TRBJ2-3; weak D call: TRBD1 (5 bases). This CDR3 region has 13 residues. In germline, CDR1 is MNHEY, CDR2 SVGEGT. The CDR3 sequence: CTSSHPDRVEQYF. CDR3 DNA: TGTACCAGCAGTCACCCAGACAGAGTCGAGCAGTATTTT.

About this clonotype itself: A much larger clone lies a single base off, so this may be a read error. This sequence joins TRBV6-2 or TRBV6-3 and TRBJ2-3; no reliable D call. V lost 2 bases to trimming and J lost 0 bases, with 6 bases between them. The CDR3 spans 14 residues. Germline lookup yields CDR1 MNHEY and CDR2 SVGEGT. Here the CDR3 reads CASSYLNSTDTQYF. The CDR3 region has the DNA TGTGCCAGCAGTTACCTTAACAGCACAGATACGCAGTATTTT.

On this clonotype itself: This clone may be a read error of a much larger clone one base away. The rearrangement links TRBV10-3 to TRBJ1-2; D gene uncertain. Germline loops: CDR1 ENHRY, CDR2 SYGVKD. The CDR3 loop spans 12 amino acids. Trimming shortened V by 5 bases and J by 6 bases, and 10 bases separated the two germline ends. CDR3 DNA sequence: TGTGCCATCAGTCTAAACATGGATGGCTACACCTTC. As protein: CAISLNMDGYTF.

About this clonotype itself: A read error is possible here, since a much larger clone lies one base away. The chain is built from TRBV7-8 and TRBJ2-3; D is uncertain. This CDR3 spans 15 amino acids. CDR1 is SGHVS, CDR2 FQNEAQ, per germline. The CDR3 coding sequence is TGTGCCAGCAACTTAGTAACTGGGTCTTCTTCTACGCAGTATTTT. Translated: CASNLVTGSSSTQYF.

A note on this clonotype: A much larger clone lies a single base off, so this may be a read error. The chain joins TRBV6-5 to TRBJ2-3; D remains unclear. The CDR3 contains 13 residues. CDR1 is MNHEY and CDR2 is SVGAGI in the germline V gene. V was clipped by 7 bases and J by 1 base, with 9 bases between them. This chain's CDR3 is CASTQDRTDTQYF. The CDR3 DNA reads TGTGCCAGCACCCAGGACCGCACAGATACGCAGTATTTT.

On this clonotype itself: No conserved phenylalanine or tryptophan is present at the end of the CDR3, so a read error is the likely explanation. V gene TRBV19 combines with J gene TRBJ2-1; the match to TRBD2 covers 8 bases. Germline CDR1 LNHDA, CDR2 SQIVND (reference sequence). This CDR3 has 15 residues. V shed 3 bases and J 7 bases; nucleotides not matched to a gene: 8. The CDR3 spells CASSMGLAGGNEQFS. The CDR3 DNA is TGTGCCAGTAGTATGGGCCTAGCGGGTGGAAATGAGCAGTTCTCC.

Of note for this clonotype: In this CDR3 the conserved last residue, phenylalanine or tryptophan, is missing, so a read error is likely. This chain connects TRBV11-1 to TRBJ2-3; 13 bases are shared with TRBD2. The CDR3 has 20 amino acids. CDR1 and CDR2 from the germline V gene are SGHAT and FQDESV (reference sequence). The CDR3, as DNA: TGTGCCAGCAGCCTAGCGGGACTAGCGGGAAGATACGCTAACACAGATACGCAGTATTTA. Translated: CASSLAGLAGRYANTDTQYL.

This clonotype has only a few counts. The chain recombines TRBV20-1 with TRBJ2-1; 10 nucleotides align to TRBD2. The CDR3 sequence is 15 residues long. The germline V gene has CDR1 DFQATT and CDR2 SNEGSKA (reference sequence). J gave up 5 bases and V 1 base, and 5 bases lay outside the gene matches. Written as DNA, the CDR3 is TGCAGTGCTAGAGTCCGGACTAGCGGAGACAATGAGCAGTTCTTC. This sequence encodes CSARVRTSGDNEQFF.

As to this clonotype: With a much larger clone just one base away, this may be a read error. The chain links TRBV6-2 or TRBV6-3 to TRBJ2-7; D is undetermined. Trimming pared 10 bases from V and 0 bases from J, leaving 13 bases between. Germline V CDR1 and CDR2: MNHEY, SVGEGT. The CDR3 runs to 13 residues. The CDR3 DNA sequence: TGTGCCACCGTAGAGACCACCTCCTACGAGCAGTACTTC. Translated, it gives CATVETTSYEQYF.

On this clonotype itself: Possible read error: a much larger clone is one base away. The chain recombines TRBV6-1 with TRBJ1-1; 7 bases map to TRBD1. CDR1 and CDR2 (germline): MNHNS, SASEGT. Trimming removed 5 bases from V and 4 bases from J; junction bases left unmatched: 7. The CDR3 spans 14 residues. CDR3 bases: TGTGCCAGCAGTTTACAGGGGACGAGCACTGAAGCTTTCTTT. Translated, it gives CASSLQGTSTEAFF.

For this clonotype: The junction shows a germline mismatch at one end, possibly a read error. This chain links TRBV29-1 with TRBJ1-4; the D is unclear. CDR3 size: 14 residues. Germline CDR1 SQVTM, CDR2 ANQGSEA. CDR3 sequence reads: CSVEITEGGEKPFF. CDR3 sequence (DNA): TGCAGCGTCGAGATAACAGAGGGCGGTGAAAAACCGTTTTTT.

As to this clonotype: The junction departs from germline at one end; a sequencing error may be responsible. This chain connects TRBV7-9 to TRBJ2-5; 10 bases fit TRBD2. Looked up from germline, CDR1 is SEHNR and CDR2 is FQNEAQ (reference sequence). This CDR3 region has 14 residues. The CDR3 loop is CATSWTSGQEIQYF. CDR3 sequence (DNA): TGTGCCACCAGCTGGACTAGCGGACAAGAGATCCAGTACTTC.

This clonotype was detected a few times. The CDR3 region is CASSFRSGTYEQYF. The CDR3 DNA is TGTGCCAGCAGTTTCCGTAGCGGGACCTACGAGCAGTACTTC. V is TRBV6-5 and J is TRBJ2-7, with TRBD2 matching 8 bases. Germline CDR1 reads MNHEY; CDR2 reads SVGAGI. Trimming removed 4 bases from V and 2 bases from J; junction bases left unmatched: 4. CDR3 length equals 14 residues.

As concerns this clonotype: One junction end does not reproduce the germline sequence, and a read error may be involved. This chain connects TRBV11-2 to TRBJ1-5; 9 positions match TRBD1. CDR1 SGHAT and CDR2 FQNNGV come from the germline V gene. CDR3 size: 15 residues. The CDR3 bases are TGTGCCAGCAGTCGCACCGGGACAGGGAATCAGCCCCGGCATTTT. Amino acids: CASSRTGTGNQPRHF.

This clonotype was found many times. The CDR3: CSVRTGAYEQYF. The DNA for the CDR3 is TGCAGCGTCCGAACTGGGGCCTACGAGCAGTACTTC. This chain links TRBV29-1 with TRBJ2-7; unclear D gene. This CDR3 region has 12 residues. Germline V CDR1 and CDR2: SQVTM, ANQGSEA. V shed 6 bases and J shed 2 bases, with 11 bases lying between them.

Comments on this clonotype: A much larger clone is a single base away; this may be a read error. V gene TRBV12-3 or TRBV12-4 combines with J gene TRBJ2-1; D remains unclear. The V gene lost 7 bases and the J gene lost 7 bases, with 14 bases spanning the gap. CDR3 size: 13 residues. The CDR3 is CASTPSRSNEQFF. The CDR3 DNA sequence: TGTGCCAGCACCCCCTCGAGGTCTAATGAGCAGTTCTTC.

This clonotype was seen a single time. This may arise from a read error, as a much more abundant clone is one base away. The J gene is TRBJ1-1, the V gene TRBV6-1, with 8 positions matching TRBD1. Germline-derived CDR1 and CDR2 are MNHNS and SASEGT. CDR3 length: 16 residues. V lost 5 bases and J lost 1; bases outside the gene matches: 9. The CDR3 DNA reads as TGTGCCAGCAGTCCAAGCCTGGACAGGGAGAACACTGAAGCTTTCTTT. Residues: CASSPSLDRENTEAFF.

As to this clonotype: The junction departs from germline at one end; a sequencing error may be responsible. The V call is TRBV11-2, the J call TRBJ2-1, with a tentative D call TRBD1 (6 bases). In germline, CDR1 is SGHAT, CDR2 FQNNGV. The length of the CDR3 is 16 residues. Written as DNA, the CDR3 is TGTGCCTGCAGCTTAGGGGCAGGGGCCCCCTACGGTGAGCAGCTCTTC. Residues: CACSLGAGAPYGEQLF.

This clonotype was recorded a few times. This sequence joins TRBV14 and TRBJ2-3; no clear D gene. With 1 base removed from V and 0 bases from J, the gap between germline ends came to 14 bases. Germline CDR1 reads SGHDN; CDR2 reads FVKESK. The CDR3 has 17 residues. Here the CDR3 DNA reads TGTGCCAGCAGCCAAGTAGGTGTTCGGGCAAGCACAGATACGCAGTATTTT. This translates into CASSQVGVRASTDTQYF.

As to this clonotype: This could be a read error, since a much larger clone is one nucleotide away. The chain is built from TRBV12-3 or TRBV12-4 and TRBJ1-1; D not resolved. Trimming pared 9 bases from V and 5 bases from J, leaving 7 bases between. This CDR3 contains 10 residues. The CDR3 is CARGRTEAFF. The CDR3 DNA is TGTGCCAGGGGGAGGACTGAAGCTTTCTTT.

This chain links TRBV6-5 with TRBJ2-1; 11 positions agree with TRBD2. CDR3 size: 17 residues. Germline V gene lookup returns CDR1 MNHEY and CDR2 SVGAGI. With V trimmed by 4 bases and J by 5 bases, 10 bases remained unmatched. The CDR3 DNA follows: TGTGCCAGCAGTTCCTGTGGGGGGACTAGCGGCGACAATGAGCAGTTCTTC. Its protein is CASSSCGGTSGDNEQFF.

About this clonotype itself: A read error may account for a junction end that differs from germline. The J gene is TRBJ2-2, the V gene TRBV5-8; TRBD2 matches at 15 bases. CDR1 and CDR2 (germline): SGHTS, YDEGEE. This CDR3 contains 19 residues. DNA for the CDR3: TGTGTCAGCAGCCAGTCGGGACTAGCGGGAGGAGCGAACACCGGGGAGCTGTTTTTT. Translating gives CVSSQSGLAGGANTGELFF. Full variable domain (missing parts from reference TRBV5-8 and TRBJ2-2): EAGVTQSPTHLIKTRGQQATLRCSPISGHTSVYWYQQALGLGLQFLLWYDEGEERNRGNFPPRFSGRQFPNYSSELNVNALELEDSALYLCVSSQSGLAGGANTGELFFGEGSRLTVL.

This clonotype was observed a few times. The gene calls are TRBV5-6 and TRBJ2-1; no definite D call. V dropped 2 bases and J dropped 6 bases, with 15 bases sitting between them. This CDR3 comprises 15 residues. In germline, CDR1 is SGHDT, CDR2 YYEEEE. The CDR3 nucleotides read TGTGCCAGCAGCTTCGGATCCCGCGAGCGCAATGAGCAGTTCTTC. Protein: CASSFGSRERNEQFF.

There are a few counts of this clonotype. The chain combines TRBV28 with TRBJ2-1; the match to TRBD2 covers 10 bases. The CDR3 has 17 residues. V shed 2 bases and J 12 bases; nucleotides not matched to a gene: 16. Germline V lookup: CDR1 MDHEN, CDR2 SYDVKM. The CDR3, as DNA: TGTGCCAGCAGTTTAGGGACTAGCGCCTATCCCGCAATTTTGCAGTTCTTC. It yields the protein CASSLGTSAYPAILQFF.